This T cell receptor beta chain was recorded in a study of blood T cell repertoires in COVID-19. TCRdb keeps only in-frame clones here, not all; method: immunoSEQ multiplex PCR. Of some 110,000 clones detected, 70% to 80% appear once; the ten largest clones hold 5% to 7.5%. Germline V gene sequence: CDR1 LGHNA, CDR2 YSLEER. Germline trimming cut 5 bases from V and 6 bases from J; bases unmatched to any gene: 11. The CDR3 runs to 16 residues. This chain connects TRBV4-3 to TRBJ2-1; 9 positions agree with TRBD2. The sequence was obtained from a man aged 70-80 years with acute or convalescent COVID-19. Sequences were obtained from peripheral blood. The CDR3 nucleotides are TGCGCCAGCAGCTCACAATCGGGACTAGCACTCAATGAGCAGTTCTTC. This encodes CASSSQSGLALNEQFF.